This TCR beta chain was profiled in a study of regulatory T cells in long-lasting Graves disease. Researchers made TCR beta libraries by using iRepertoire HTBI primers and running Arm-PCR on CDR3 regions. TCRdb re-derived calls from the multiplex PCR reads in MiXCR, one entry per CDR3 protein. The data contain under 700,000 distinct CDR3 sequences, about 16% of them seen just once; the ten biggest clones take up roughly 25%. The CDR3 extends over 18 amino acids. Trimming removed 0 bases from V and 0 bases from J, with 15 bases in between. Germline CDR1 and CDR2: LGHNT and FRNRAP. The time point was: newly diagnosed GD, antithyroid drugs for less than 3 months. Researchers made the TCR library from RNA that was extracted from PBMCs. At least ten counts were recorded for this clonotype. The same data also contributed to another study, on T cells in Graves' hyperthyroidism and ophthalmopathy.

This clonotype originated in a woman aged 35-60 years with Graves disease. Material: peripheral blood mononuclear cells (PBMCs), obtained at new diagnosis, from a patient treated with antithyroid drugs. This chain connects TRBV12-5 to TRBJ1-5; perhaps TRBD1 as D (5 bases). The CDR3 DNA follows: TGTGCTAGTGGTTTGGTACGCTTGGGGCTCTATAGCAATCAGCCCCAGCATTTT. Protein: CASGLVRLGLYSNQPQHF.